This T cell receptor beta chain appears in the sequencing data of a study of cytomegalovirus exposure and HLA in healthy donors. With respect to this clone: The antigen remains unidentified.

The primer mix had 60 Vbeta and 13 Jbeta primers. As originally analysed: Later work found 65 million to 85 million unique TCR beta chains, with some 11 million shared. The assay was immunoSEQ multiplex PCR, and TCRdb's table has in-frame clones only and misses some. D and trimming come from the DNA, and the V and J calls and clone size come from that table. The sample records approximately 190,000 clones, around 80% being singletons. The CDR3 sequence is 15 residues long. V lost 3 bases and J lost 2; bases outside the gene matches: 5. Germline lookup yields CDR1 LGHNA and CDR2 YSLEER. General observations from the study: One later analysis reportedly identified an Asian-associated ancestry cluster that showed fewer N-insertions than the roughly 720-donor mean.

The rearrangement uses TRBV4-3 and TRBJ2-3, with TRBD1 matching over 7 bases. This receptor was taken from a woman aged 18-29 years in good health and CMV-seronegative. The source material was PBMCs. The CDR3 here is CASSQVTGHTDTQYF. DNA of the CDR3: TGCGCCAGCAGCCAGGTGACAGGGCACACAGATACGCAGTATTTT.